Below are 23 T cell receptor beta chains sequenced from a single sample in a study of T cell clonality in common variable immunodeficiency (dated by TCRdb to the mid-2010s). Libraries were made using the immunoSEQ multiplex PCR assay. TCRdb mirrors the immuneACCESS table, restricted to in-frame sequences. Some clones are absent from its copies; in checked studies, under half trace to an unresolved V gene, and the reason for the others is unknown. In this sample, about 66,000 clones appear, none counted once only. Approximately 1.6% of the sample rests with the top ten. Sequenced: peripheral blood mononuclear cells. The source is a person aged 18 to 69 in good health.

Many counts were recorded for this clone. Coverage ceases 3 residues before the CDR3 finishes, and the germline J gene fills in the end. V usage is TRBV7-2 and J usage is TRBJ2-1; 8 bases line up with TRBD2. With 3 bases clipped from V and 4 bases from J, the junction kept 5 bases outside the gene matches. The CDR3 is 15 residues long. Germline-derived CDR1 and CDR2 are SGHTA and FQGNSA. CDR3 in amino acids: CASSFTSGGYNEQFF. The CDR3 DNA, read in part, is TGTGCCAGCAGCTTTACCAGCGGGGGATACAATGAG.

The sample holds a few counts of this clone. CDR3 DNA (partial): TGTGCCAGCTCACCACCGACAGGGGGCTCCGACGAC. It is translated as CASSPPTGGSDD. The complete CDR3 reads CASSPPTGGSDDYTF. V usage is TRBV18 and J usage is TRBJ1-2; TRBD1 agrees at 10 bases. From the germline J gene comes the end of the CDR3, since the read stops 3 residues before it. CDR3 size: 15 residues. Germline V gene sequence: CDR1 KGHSH, CDR2 LQKENI.

This clone showed up many times. The read is 3 residues too short to cover the CDR3 end, so that end is filled in from the germline J gene. This rearrangement joins TRBV19 to TRBJ2-2; D not resolved. CDR3 size: 12 residues. Germline V gene data show CDR1 as LNHDA and CDR2 as SQIVND (reference sequence). V lost 6 bases and J lost 6, with 8 bases in between. The CDR3 is CASRPSAGELFF. The DNA read from the CDR3 is TGTGCCAGTAGACCCAGTGCCGGGGAG.

This clone was seen at least ten times. The read terminates 3 residues before the CDR3 end, so the remaining end is supplied by the germline J gene. The rearrangement joins TRBV15 to TRBJ2-1; 7 bases map to TRBD1. Germline values: CDR1 LNHNV, CDR2 YYDKDF (reference sequence). The trim removed 4 bases at V and 6 bases at J, leaving 6 bases unmatched. The CDR3 covers 14 residues. Incomplete CDR3 DNA: TGTGCCACCAGCAAAGGGGACAGTTTCAATGAG. As protein: CATSKGDSFNE. The entire CDR3 protein reads CATSKGDSFNEQFF.

With respect to this clone: The read stops 3 residues short of the end of the CDR3; the missing end is completed from the germline J gene. This rearrangement joins TRBV7-6 to TRBJ2-7, with D tentatively TRBD1 (5 bases). The CDR3 covers 15 residues. Trimming shortened V by 1 base and J by 6 bases, and 16 bases separated the two germline ends. Per germline, CDR1 SGHVS and CDR2 FNYEAQ. The CDR3 is CASSLGGPGGSEQYF. The sequenced part of the CDR3 DNA is TGTGCCAGCAGCTTAGGGGGCCCAGGTGGATCCGAG.

This clone was recorded many times. From the germline J gene comes the end of the CDR3, since the read stops 3 residues before it. The V call is TRBV5-5, the J call TRBJ2-2; TRBD1 aligns across 8 bases. Germline assignment: CDR1 SGHKS and CDR2 YYEKEE (reference sequence). This CDR3 is 15 amino acids long. V lost 5 bases, J lost 3 bases, and 6 bases stayed unmatched. CDR3 sequence: CASSDRGIYTGELFF. The CDR3 DNA, read in part, is TGTGCCAGCAGTGACAGGGGAATTTACACCGGGGAG.

The table lists this clone with many counts. The missing CDR3 end, 3 residues past where the read stops, is filled in from the germline J gene. This sequence joins TRBV6-2 or TRBV6-3 and TRBJ2-1; TRBD2 is a possible D gene (5 bases). The V gene's germline CDR1 is MNHEY and CDR2 SVGEGT. Trimming took off 5 bases at V and 0 bases at J, with 8 bases between the two ends. The CDR3 has 14 amino acids. CDR3 residues: CASSHGLSYNEQFF. The CDR3 DNA, read in part, is TGTGCCAGCAGTCACGGACTCTCCTACAATGAG.

This clone came up many times. The sequence runs out 3 residues before the end of the CDR3; the remainder is reconstructed from the germline J gene. The chain employs TRBV6-1 and TRBJ2-3, with 9 bases lining up with TRBD1. The CDR3 totals 16 residues. Looked up from germline, CDR1 is MNHNS and CDR2 is SASEGT. The junction had 6 bases not matched to a gene; V was cut back by 2 bases and J by 3 bases. CDR3 in amino acids: CASSELTGGFTDTQYF. The DNA read from the CDR3 is TGTGCCAGCAGTGAACTAACAGGGGGCTTTACAGATACG.

In its sample, this clone was seen many times. Read data end 3 residues before the CDR3 end; the end is taken from the germline J gene. This sequence joins TRBV4-2 and TRBJ2-7; 9 bases align to TRBD1. The ends lost 3 bases at V and 5 bases at J; junction bases unmatched: 11. Looked up from germline, CDR1 is LGHNA and CDR2 is YNFKEQ. CDR3 length: 16 amino acids. Incomplete CDR3 DNA: TGTGCCAGCAGCCAGGGGTCCGGGACAGGGCGTAACGAG. It is translated as CASSQGSGTGRNE. The full CDR3 protein reads CASSQGSGTGRNEQYF.

This clone was found many times. CDR3 amino acids: CAGKTGGGYGYTF. The part of the CDR3 DNA that was read is TGTGCCGGAAAAACAGGGGGCGGCTATGGC. The chain is built from TRBV2 and TRBJ1-2, with TRBD1 matching 9 bases. Sequencing ends 3 residues short of the CDR3 end; the germline J gene provides the rest. The CDR3 totals 13 residues. V trimming: 11 bases; J trimming: 4 bases; junction bases outside the gene matches: 8. The V gene's germline CDR1 is SNHLY and CDR2 FYNNEI.

This clone appeared many times. The DNA read from the CDR3 is TGTGCCAGCAGGCCTGCGGTTCCGAACACCGGGGAG. Its translation is CASRPAVPNTGE. The whole CDR3 is CASRPAVPNTGELFF. The V gene is TRBV7-9, the J gene TRBJ2-2; D is unresolved. The read stops 3 residues short of the end of the CDR3; the missing end is completed from the germline J gene. V dropped 6 bases and J dropped 0 bases, with 11 bases sitting between them. CDR1 and CDR2 (germline): SEHNR, FQNEAQ (reference sequence). This CDR3 has 15 residues.

This clone appeared many times. The missing CDR3 end, 3 residues past where the read stops, is filled in from the germline J gene. J is TRBJ2-7 and V is TRBV28; TRBD1 matches 7 bases. The ends lost 3 bases at V and 5 bases at J; junction bases unmatched: 7. The CDR3 length is 14 residues. Per the germline V gene, CDR1 is MDHEN and CDR2 is SYDVKM. The sequenced CDR3 bases are TGTGCCAGCAGTTTCCAGGGACAGACCCACGAG. This sequence encodes CASSFQGQTHE. In full, the CDR3 is CASSFQGQTHEQYF. Filled out from reference TRBV28 and TRBJ2-7, the complete variable domain reads DVKVTQSSRYLVKRTGEKVFLECVQDMDHENMFWYRQDPGLGLRLIYFSYDVKMKEKGDIPEGYSVSREKKERFSLILESASTNQTSMYLCASSFQGQTHEQYFGPGTRLTVT.

This clone was recorded many times. The read ends 3 residues shy of where the CDR3 ends; the end is completed using the germline J gene. The rearrangement uses TRBV5-5 and TRBJ1-4, with D unresolved. The CDR3 spans 14 residues. Trimming removed 1 base at V and 0 bases at J, with 4 bases between. Germline V gene data show CDR1 as SGHKS and CDR2 as YYEKEE (reference sequence). The CDR3 bases that were read are TGTGCCAGCAGCTTGAGGTCAACTAATGAAAAA. Protein sequence: CASSLRSTNEK. In full, the CDR3 reads CASSLRSTNEKLFF.

This clone has ten or more counts. Read coverage stops 3 residues before the CDR3 terminus; the germline J gene supplies the remainder. The chain uses TRBV4-1 and TRBJ2-2, with 12 bases aligning to TRBD2. CDR1 MGHRA and CDR2 YSYEKL come from the germline V gene. This CDR3 spans 17 amino acids. With V trimmed by 5 bases and J by 8 bases, 12 bases remained unmatched. Partial CDR3 DNA: TGCGCCAGCAGCTCGAGGGGAACTAGCGGGAGGCCGGGGGAG. Translating it yields CASSSRGTSGRPGE. The whole CDR3 reads CASSSRGTSGRPGELFF.

Many counts were recorded for this clone. The read comes to an end 3 residues before the CDR3 does, leaving the germline J gene to fill in the end. The gene calls are TRBV7-9 and TRBJ2-5, with a tentative D call TRBD2 (6 bases). Per the germline V gene, CDR1 is SEHNR and CDR2 is FQNEAQ (reference sequence). The ends were cut back, 1 base at V and 4 bases at J, with 7 bases in the middle. This CDR3 has 13 amino acids. The CDR3 sequence is CASSLDGGETQYF. The sequenced part of the CDR3 DNA is TGTGCCAGCAGCTTAGACGGGGGAGAGACC.

This clone was counted ten times or more. The read stops 3 residues short of the end of the CDR3; the missing end is completed from the germline J gene. The chain combines TRBV20-1 with TRBJ1-5; 8 positions match TRBD1. The ends lost 3 bases at V and 0 bases at J; junction bases unmatched: 7. CDR1 and CDR2 (germline): DFQATT, SNEGSKA (reference sequence). CDR3 length equals 16 residues. CDR3 residues: CSASEDRAFSNQPQHF. The DNA read from the CDR3 is TGCAGTGCTAGTGAGGACAGGGCCTTTAGCAATCAGCCC.

This clone was counted at least ten times. Read coverage stops 3 residues before the CDR3 terminus; the germline J gene supplies the remainder. J is TRBJ2-1 and V is TRBV7-9, with TRBD2 identical over 9 bases. From germline, CDR1 is SEHNR and CDR2 FQNEAQ (reference sequence). After removal of 10 bases from V and 5 bases from J, the junction contained 12 bases not matched to a gene. The CDR3 runs to 15 residues. CDR3 amino acids: CATKRLAGVNNEQFF. The covered CDR3 bases are TGTGCCACCAAGAGGTTAGCGGGAGTGAACAATGAG.

This clone has at least ten counts. The DNA ends 3 residues before the CDR3 does, and the rest of the CDR3 is filled in from the germline J gene. The chain is built from TRBV27 and TRBJ2-7; TRBD2 matches 10 bases. There are 14 residues in the CDR3. The germline V gene encodes CDR1 MNHEY and CDR2 SMNVEV (reference sequence). V lost 2 bases, J lost 2 bases, and 0 bases stayed unmatched. The CDR3: CASSLLAGAYEQYF. CDR3 DNA (partial): TGTGCCAGCAGTTTACTAGCGGGAGCCTACGAG.

This clone was counted at least ten times. The read ends 3 residues shy of where the CDR3 ends; the end is completed using the germline J gene. The V gene is TRBV12-5, the J gene TRBJ1-4, with 7 bases identical to TRBD1. The germline gives CDR1 LGHNT, CDR2 FRNRAP. With 3 bases clipped from V and 4 bases from J, the junction kept 8 bases outside the gene matches. The CDR3 covers 16 residues. The CDR3 spells CASGLVGTDNNEKLFF. The CDR3 DNA, read in part, is TGTGCTAGTGGTTTAGTCGGGACAGATAATAATGAAAAA. Full variable domain (missing parts from reference TRBV12-5 and TRBJ1-4): DARVTQTPRHKVTEMGQEVTMRCQPILGHNTVFWYRQTMMQGLELLAYFRNRAPLDDSGMPKDRFSAEMPDATLATLKIQPSEPRDSAVYFCASGLVGTDNNEKLFFGSGTQLSVL.

In its sample, this clone was seen many times. Coverage ceases 3 residues before the CDR3 finishes, and the germline J gene fills in the end. This chain links TRBV20-1 with TRBJ2-7; 9 nucleotides match TRBD1. V was clipped by 1 base and J by 3 bases; unmatched bases: 4. The CDR3 loop spans 14 amino acids. Germline V gene data show CDR1 as DFQATT and CDR2 as SNEGSKA (reference sequence). The DNA read from the CDR3 is TGCAGTGCTAGAGGGACAGGGGAGGGCTACGAG. This translates into CSARGTGEGYE. The whole CDR3 reads CSARGTGEGYEQYF.

In this sample, this clone turned up many times. The read falls 3 residues short of the CDR3 end, and the missing part is taken from the germline J gene. V gene TRBV19 combines with J gene TRBJ2-3; 10 bases agree with TRBD2. The length of the CDR3 is 16 residues. Trimming at V came to 3 bases and at J to 3 bases, leaving 6 bases not matched to a gene. Germline V gene data show CDR1 as LNHDA and CDR2 as SQIVND (reference sequence). CDR3 amino acids: CASSIPGLASTDTQYF. CDR3 DNA (partial): TGTGCCAGTAGTATCCCGGGACTAGCGAGTACAGATACG.

The sample holds many counts of this clone. The read terminates 3 residues before the CDR3 end, so the remaining end is supplied by the germline J gene. The V call is TRBV9, the J call TRBJ2-4; possibly TRBD1 for D (7 bases). Trimming left V 4 bases short and J 9 bases short, with 14 bases between. Germline CDR1 is SGDLS and CDR2 is YYNGEE. The CDR3 loop spans 13 amino acids. The CDR3 spells CASSPRGDFIQYF. The part of the CDR3 DNA that was read is TGTGCCAGCAGCCCCAGGGGGGACTTCATT. Full variable domain (outside the CDR3, taken from reference TRBV9 and TRBJ2-4): DSGVTQTPKHLITATGQRVTLRCSPRSGDLSVYWYQQSLDQGLQFLIQYYNGEERAKGNILERFSAQQFPDLHSELNLSSLELGDSALYFCASSPRGDFIQYFGAGTRLSVL.

In this sample, this clone turned up a few times. The read terminates 3 residues ahead of where the CDR3 ends, so the germline J gene completes it. The rearrangement uses TRBV5-4 and TRBJ2-1; 11 bases align to TRBD2. Germline CDR1 SGHNT, CDR2 YYREEE (reference sequence). The CDR3 has 16 residues. V dropped 4 bases and J dropped 3; count of bases not matched to a gene: 6. Partial CDR3 DNA: TGTGCCAGCAGCACGCTGACTAGCGGGATCTACAATGAG. Its translation: CASSTLTSGIYNE. The CDR3 as a whole reads CASSTLTSGIYNEQFF. The whole variable domain, remainder taken from reference TRBV5-4 and TRBJ2-1, is ETGVTQSPTHLIKTRGQQVTLRCSSQSGHNTVSWYQQALGQGPQFIFQYYREEENGRGNFPPRFSGLQFPNYSSELNVNALELDDSALYLCASSTLTSGIYNEQFFGPGTRLTVL.